These 2 T cell receptor beta chains share one sample of origin, sequenced in a study of T cell responses to AZD1222 COVID-19 vaccine. TCRdb keeps only in-frame clones here, not all; method: immunoSEQ multiplex PCR. The sample lists about 100,000 clones, approximately 87% occurring once. The starting material was peripheral blood, obtained on day 0 of AZD1222 vaccination. These receptors all come from an adult in good health.

The chain employs TRBV7-2 and TRBJ1-1; no definite D call. The CDR3 covers 13 residues. Deletions cut 3 bases from V and 6 bases from J, with 11 bases between. CDR1 SGHTA and CDR2 FQGNSA come from the germline V gene. The CDR3 bases are TGTGCCAGCAGCTTTACCCCGTCCTCTGAAGCTTTCTTT. This translates into CASSFTPSSEAFF. Full variable domain (missing parts from reference TRBV7-2 and TRBJ1-1): GAGVSQSPSNKVTEKGKDVELRCDPISGHTALYWYRQSLGQGLEFLIYFQGNSAPDKSGLPSDRFSAERTGGSVSTLTIQRTQQEDSAVYLCASSFTPSSEAFFGQGTRLTVV.

This clone was picked up one time. The chain joins TRBV23-1 to TRBJ1-1; D may be TRBD1 (5 bases). TRBV23-1 is an ORF, and what it does is uncertain. This CDR3 spans 14 amino acids. V dropped 0 bases and J dropped 1 base, with 6 bases sitting between them. CDR3 region: CASSQSGRNTEAFF. CDR3 nucleotides: TGCGCCAGCAGTCAATCGGGGCGGAACACTGAAGCTTTCTTT.